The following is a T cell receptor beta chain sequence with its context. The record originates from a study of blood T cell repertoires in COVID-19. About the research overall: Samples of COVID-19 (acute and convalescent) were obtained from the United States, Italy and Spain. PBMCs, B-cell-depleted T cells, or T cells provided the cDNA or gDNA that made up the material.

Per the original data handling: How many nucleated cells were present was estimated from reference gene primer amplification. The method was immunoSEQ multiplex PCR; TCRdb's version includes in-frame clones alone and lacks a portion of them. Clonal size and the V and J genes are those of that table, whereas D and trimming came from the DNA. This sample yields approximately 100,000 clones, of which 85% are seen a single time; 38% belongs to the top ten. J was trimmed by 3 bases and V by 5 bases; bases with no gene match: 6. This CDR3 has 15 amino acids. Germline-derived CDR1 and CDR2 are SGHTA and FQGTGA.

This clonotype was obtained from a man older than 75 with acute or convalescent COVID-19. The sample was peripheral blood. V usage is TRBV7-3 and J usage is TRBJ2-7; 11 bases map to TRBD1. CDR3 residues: CASSPGTGGVYEQYF. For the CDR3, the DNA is TGTGCCAGCAGCCCCGGGACAGGGGGTGTCTACGAGCAGTACTTC.